The text below deals with one T cell receptor (beta chain). Only one count was recorded for this clone. This receptor's antigen is unknown. Qualities for individual bases were not recorded, and no much larger clone is one base off. Using the deep immunoSEQ assay, multiplex PCR amplified TCR CDR3 regions from genomic DNA. Extracted genomic DNA from each cell subset was distributed evenly across all wells of several immunoSEQ 96-well plates, and each plate was treated as a replicate. For sorted subsets, approximately 190 ng of genomic DNA, equivalent to 25,000 to 35,000 T cell genomes, went into each replicate PCR. Purified libraries were measured with a Qubit 3.0 fluorometer, size-checked on a Bioanalyzer 2100, and measured again with the KAPA Library Quantification kit. A separate single-read 150-cycle Illumina NextSeq 550 flow cell was used to sequence each immunoSEQ 96-well plate. Per the authors' processing: Because only junctional sequences without quality scores were contained in the immunoSEQ output, filtering matching that applied to full-length reads could not be performed. Sequences were annotated with PyIR, a Python wrapper for IgBLAST v1.9, using IMGT germline references to assign V/J genes and CDR3. Reads were filtered out if the reads had weak V/J assignments (E-value above 1e-6), no CDR3, stop codons, out-of-frame junctions, or ambiguous translated residues. V3J clonotypes were defined as sequences sharing the same inferred V gene, J gene, and CDR3 amino acid sequence. Percentage overlap between repertoires was computed as shared unique clonotypes divided by the size of the smaller repertoire. Three approaches were used to assess repertoire richness: RTK rarefaction, the Chao1 estimator, and Recon v2.1 estimates of unobserved clonotypes. For all TCRbeta clonotypes obtained by the gDNA method from a few donors, generation probabilities were computed with OLGA. TCRdb carries this immuneACCESS record with in-frame sequences only. Its versions omit some clonotypes, under half of them owing to an unresolved V gene in the studies checked, with the rest unexplained. V and J calls plus clone size are reproduced from that table; the DNA served to infer D and trimming. The sample includes roughly 2 million clones, with almost 96% observed a single time. The ten largest account for over 0.1% of the sample.

The sample is drawn from a study of shared clonotypes between healthy human individuals (dated by TCRdb to about 2020). Regarding the study in general: A couple of women and a few men aged 18 to 49 years were included in the cohort. For each donor, three plates each were used for CD4 naive and CD4 memory, two plates were used for CD8 naive, and one plate was used for CD8 memory. The study deeply sequenced blood TCR repertoires of five healthy adults to estimate repertoire size and the extent of clonotype sharing between individuals. To increase sequencing depth and limit assay-specific biases, different laboratories used diverse techniques to prepare libraries and sequence TCR repertoires. Between about 0.85 and 9.5 billion PBMCs per donor were obtained by leukapheresis. What the study reported, not specific to this receptor: Because the study included a small number of donors, the genetic and exposure-history diversity represented was limited. Larger estimated clonotype richness was generally found for naive subsets than for memory subsets. Sampling was restricted to blood, and TCR repertoires in tissues likely differ from the TCR repertoires found in blood. Sharing across a handful of donors was observed for 5% to 6.5% of naive CD4, over 3% of naive CD8, 2% to 2.5% of memory CD4, and about 0.38% of memory CD8 clonotypes. Pairwise subsampling led to the expectation that sequencing depth would affect the degree of clonotype sharing among donors. Even with the large sequencing depth, rarefaction of the sorted-subset datasets indicated that sequencing was incomplete. Compared with non-shared clonotypes, clonotypes shared by all four sorted-subset donors had higher generation probabilities.

V was cut back by 8 bases and J by 2 bases, leaving a gap of 7 bases between them. From the cysteine through the phenylalanine, the CDR3 covers 12 amino acids. CDR3 DNA is the only sequence kept; it has 36 bases, read in frame from the first base. For CDR1 and CDR2, the germline V gene lists KGHSH and LQKENI. Healthy HIV-negative adults with no recently reported acute infections or vaccinations were included as donors. Every donor was a Caucasian adult residing in Nashville, Tennessee, USA. CD4+ T cells were enriched by magnetic negative selection; naive cells were then positively selected on CD45RA, and the negative fraction formed the memory subset. Blood was obtained by leukapheresis, after which PBMCs were separated by Ficoll-Histopaque density gradient centrifugation and cryopreserved in liquid nitrogen vapor phase. Analytical flow cytometry was used to check the purity and quantity of each magnetically sorted T cell population. Genomic DNA was isolated from every sorted fraction and measured by UV absorbance on a Nanodrop 2000c.

The chain employs TRBV18 and TRBJ1-5; the D gene identity is not certain. Sequenced material: naive CD4+ T cells sorted from blood. The cell subset or site label, read with the paper, signifies: CD45RA+ positively selected. The receptor comes from a man aged 18 to 30 in good health. The CDR3 in this case is CASGGGNQPQHF. The nucleotides are TGTGCCAGCGGCGGGGGCAATCAGCCCCAGCATTTT.